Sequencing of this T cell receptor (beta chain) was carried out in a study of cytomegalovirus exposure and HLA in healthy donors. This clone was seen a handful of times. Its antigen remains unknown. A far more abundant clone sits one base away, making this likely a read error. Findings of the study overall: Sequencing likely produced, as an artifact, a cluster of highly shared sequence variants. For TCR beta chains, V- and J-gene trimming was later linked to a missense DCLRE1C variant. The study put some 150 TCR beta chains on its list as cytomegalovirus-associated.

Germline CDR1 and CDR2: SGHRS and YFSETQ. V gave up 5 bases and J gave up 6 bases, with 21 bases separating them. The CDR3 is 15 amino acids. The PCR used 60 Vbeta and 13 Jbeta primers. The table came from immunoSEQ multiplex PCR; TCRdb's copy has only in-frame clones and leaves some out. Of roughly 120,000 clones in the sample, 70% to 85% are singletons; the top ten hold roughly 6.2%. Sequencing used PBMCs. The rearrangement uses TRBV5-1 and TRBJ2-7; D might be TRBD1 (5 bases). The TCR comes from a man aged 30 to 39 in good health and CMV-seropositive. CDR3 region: CASSVGATQSGEQYF. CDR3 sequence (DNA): TGCGCCAGCAGTGTAGGGGCCACTCAATCGGGCGAGCAGTACTTC.